Sequencing of this T cell receptor (beta chain) was carried out in a study of shared clonotypes between healthy human individuals. Findings and caveats of the study: Read depth was anticipated to influence clonotype sharing among donors.

Germline V gene sequence: CDR1 MRHNA, CDR2 SNTAGT. The V end was cut by 8 bases, the J end by 6 bases, with 19 bases between. The CDR3 loop spans 15 amino acids. Within Nashville, Tennessee resided all donors, each a Caucasian adult. CD4+ cell separation produced CD45RA+ naive and CD45RA-negative memory subsets. The table lists this clone with a count of one. Its antigen is unknown. Original processing methods: Filtering differed for immunoSEQ, which gave only junction sequences without quality scores. TCRdb's table, derived via immunoSEQ multiplex PCR, lists solely in-frame clones and lacks some. The V and J calls and clone size were taken over from that table, and D and trimming were inferred from the DNA. The profile shows over 1.4 million clones, roughly 96% of them singletons.

The TCR originated in a man between 25 and 39 years old in good health. This chain connects TRBV6-4 to TRBJ2-2; no firm D call. The sequencing input was naive CD4+ T cells sorted from blood. Subset denoted: CD45RA+ positively selected. CDR3 sequence (DNA): TGTGCCAGCTCGGCAAACGGCCTCGGGTCCGGGGAGCTGTTTTTT. It translates to CASSANGLGSGELFF.